These 7 T cell receptor beta chains originate from one sample sequenced in a study of blood T cell repertoires in COVID-19. Sequenced by immunoSEQ multiplex PCR; TCRdb stores in-frame clones only, minus some. The sample holds about 310,000 clones; about 90% are singletons and the top ten take 2.9%. The source material was peripheral blood. The receptor set was obtained from a woman aged 25 to 39 with COVID-19, enrolled during active disease.

The chain couples TRBV29-1 to TRBJ2-1, with 7 bases that match TRBD2. V dropped 4 bases and J dropped 7; count of bases not matched to a gene: 1. Germline CDR1 SQVTM, CDR2 ANQGSEA. This CDR3 contains 11 residues. The DNA of the CDR3 is TGCAGCGTTGTCGGGGGGAATGAGCAGTTCTTC. It codes for CSVVGGNEQFF.

The chain has TRBV29-1 and TRBJ2-7; possibly TRBD1 for D (5 bases). Germline CDR1 and CDR2: SQVTM and ANQGSEA. Trimming left V 7 bases short and J 2 bases short, with 18 bases between. CDR3 length: 14 amino acids. The CDR3 is CSAQLGKGAYEQYF. The DNA for the CDR3 is TGCAGCGCCCAGTTGGGGAAAGGGGCCTACGAGCAGTACTTC.

The V gene is TRBV27, the J gene TRBJ1-2, with 9 positions matching TRBD1. The V segment lost 2 bases and the J segment 7 bases; nucleotides outside the gene matches: 14. The CDR3 runs 17 residues. Germline CDR1 MNHEY, CDR2 SMNVEV (reference sequence). This chain's CDR3 is CASSLRPPGQGISGYTF. The DNA for the CDR3 is TGTGCCAGCAGTTTACGCCCTCCGGGACAGGGAATTAGTGGCTACACCTTC.

The chain has TRBV2 and TRBJ2-7, with TRBD1 matching 7 bases. Germline lookup yields CDR1 SNHLY and CDR2 FYNNEI. The CDR3 runs 17 residues. Unmatched junction bases numbered 10, after V lost 1 base and J lost 1 base. CDR3 coding DNA: TGTGCCAGCAGTGAAGACTTTACAGGGGCTGTGTCCTACGAGCAGTACTTC. Encoded protein: CASSEDFTGAVSYEQYF.

The chain joins TRBV6-1 to TRBJ2-3; D may be TRBD1 (5 bases). The germline V gene has CDR1 MNHNS and CDR2 SASEGT. This CDR3 contains 15 residues. The V and J ends lost 3 bases and 1 base respectively, with 11 bases between them. The CDR3 protein is CASSDEVGGTDTQYF. In nucleotides, the CDR3 is TGTGCCAGCAGTGATGAGGTAGGGGGCACAGATACGCAGTATTTT.

Regarding this clone: Within the sample, other DNA sequences also encode this same CDR3. The gene calls are TRBV12-3 or TRBV12-4 and TRBJ1-2; D may be TRBD1 (6 bases). The CDR3 covers 13 residues. Trimming stripped 2 bases from V and 5 bases from J, with 9 bases between. The CDR3, as DNA: TGTGCCAGCAGTTTAACAGGGATTTATGGCTACACCTTC. This encodes CASSLTGIYGYTF.

This clone appeared a few times. The V gene is TRBV6-5, the J gene TRBJ2-7; weak D call: TRBD1 (5 bases). V dropped 7 bases and J dropped 3 bases, with 13 bases sitting between them. Germline V lookup: CDR1 MNHEY, CDR2 SVGAGI. The CDR3 runs 13 residues. CDR3 DNA: TGTGCCAGCAACCCCGACAGCTTCTACGAGCAGTACTTC. It yields the protein CASNPDSFYEQYF.